This entry features one T cell receptor beta chain sequence. Its specificity is unknown. There are 17 residues in the CDR3. Germline values: CDR1 SGHDT, CDR2 YYEEEE. With V trimmed by 4 bases and J by 8 bases, 17 bases remained unmatched. The PCR used 60 Vbeta and 13 Jbeta primers. Assay: immunoSEQ multiplex PCR; the TCRdb copy retains only in-frame clones and omits some. The sample contains 200,000 to 250,000 clones, roughly 79% of which appear only once. The data stem from a study of cytomegalovirus exposure and HLA in healthy donors. Across the study: A previous analysis identified 100 million or so unique TCR beta sequences derived from 180 million or so T cells.

The study, taken as a whole, reports: Judged likely to be a sequencing artifact was a cluster of highly shared sequence variants. A link between a missense DCLRE1C variant and TCR beta V- and J-gene trimming emerged from a later analysis.

This TCR was sampled from a young man in good health and CMV-seronegative. J is TRBJ1-4 and V is TRBV5-6; TRBD1 matches at 7 bases. Sequencing input: PBMCs. The CDR3 here is CASSLPLDRVGEEKLFF. In DNA form, the CDR3 reads TGTGCCAGCAGCCTACCCCTCGACAGGGTCGGTGAGGAAAAACTGTTTTTT. Full variable domain (remainder filled in from reference TRBV5-6 and TRBJ1-4): DAGVTQSPTHLIKTRGQQVTLRCSPKSGHDTVSWYQQALGQGPQFIFQYYEEEERQRGNFPDRFSGHQFPNYSSELNVNALLLGDSALYLCASSLPLDRVGEEKLFFGSGTQLSVL.